This T cell receptor beta chain was captured by sequencing in a study of CD8+ T cells in alopecia areata. The treatment here: oral pan-JAK inhibitor, 5-10 mg twice daily. PBMCs were stained for CD3, CD4 and CD8, and CD4+ and CD8+ T cells were sorted. In its sample, this clone was seen a few times. The CDR3 is 15 residues long. Trimming removed 4 bases from V and 2 bases from J, with 13 bases in between. CDR1 and CDR2 from the germline V gene are SGHRS and YFSETQ. RNA extraction was followed by reverse transcription into cDNA, which acted as the sequencing template. The method was immunoSEQ multiplex PCR; TCRdb's version includes in-frame clones alone and lacks a portion of them. The sample yields roughly 190,000 clones, more than 50% seen once.

The chain couples TRBV5-1 to TRBJ2-1; no definite D call. This clonotype was obtained from a human donor with alopecia areata. Sequences were derived from CD4+ T cells sorted from blood, sampled at week 24, from a patient treated with tofacitinib. CDR3 in DNA: TGCGCCAGCAGCGTAGGGCCATTGGCCTACAATGAGCAGTTCTTC. It translates to CASSVGPLAYNEQFF.